These 20 T cell receptor beta chains originate from one sample sequenced in a study of T cells in Graves' hyperthyroidism and ophthalmopathy. Amplification targeted TCR beta CDR3 regions from RNA transcripts. With the HTBI primer set, the TCR CDR3 went through a first round of RT-PCR. TCRdb reanalysed the multiplex PCR reads using MiXCR and keeps one entry per CDR3 protein. The sample has a few hundred thousand distinct CDR3 sequences, about 45% seen once. Source material: peripheral blood or thyroid tissue (not recorded which). Source of these receptors: a woman aged 18-29 years with Graves' hyperthyroidism.

This clonotype was seen a handful of times. V usage is TRBV20-1 and J usage is TRBJ2-6; the D call may be TRBD1 or TRBD2 (5 bases each). The germline gives CDR1 DFQATT, CDR2 SNEGSKA (reference sequence). V gave up 3 bases and J gave up 0 bases, with 6 bases separating them. The CDR3 length is 14 residues. The CDR3 is CSARGTSGANVLTF. CDR3 in DNA: TGCAGTGCTAGGGGGACCTCTGGGGCCAACGTCCTGACTTTC.

In DNA form, the CDR3 reads TGTGCCAGCAGCGGGGGGACTAGCGGGATGGTGGAGACCCAGTACTTC. Translation: CASSGGTSGMVETQYF. The V and J genes are TRBV9 and TRBJ2-5; 13 bases are shared with TRBD2. Per the germline V gene, CDR1 is SGDLS and CDR2 is YYNGEE. V lost 3 bases, J lost 5 bases, and 7 bases stayed unmatched. The CDR3 is 16 residues long.

The rearrangement links TRBV9 to TRBJ2-7; TRBD2 agrees at 9 bases. V lost 0 bases, J lost 7 bases, and 5 bases stayed unmatched. CDR3 length: 14 residues. Germline V gene lookup returns CDR1 SGDLS and CDR2 YYNGEE. In DNA, the CDR3 is TGTGCCAGCAGCGTAGTGGCGGGAGGGTATGAGCAGTACTTC. Translated, it gives CASSVVAGGYEQYF.

CDR3 nucleotide sequence: TGTGCCAGTAGTATAGGAGGCAGGGCGAAGACCCAGTACTTC. It codes for CASSIGGRAKTQYF. This chain joins TRBV19 and TRBJ2-5, with D perhaps TRBD1 (5 bases). The germline V gene encodes CDR1 LNHDA and CDR2 SQIVND (reference sequence). CDR3 length: 14 amino acids. V lost 1 base and J lost 6, with 12 bases in between.

Details on this clonotype: A read error may explain this, as a much larger clone is one base away. This chain uses TRBV29-1 with TRBJ1-4; D perhaps matches TRBD1 (6 bases). V was pared by 6 bases and J by 5 bases, with 16 bases between. Looked up from germline, CDR1 is SQVTM and CDR2 is ANQGSEA. The CDR3 is made up of 14 amino acids. In nucleotides, the CDR3 is TGCAGCGTGGGATACCGGGACACCAATGAAAAACTGTTTTTT. Residues: CSVGYRDTNEKLFF.

This chain connects TRBV29-1 to TRBJ2-6; D unclear. Germline CDR1 is SQVTM and CDR2 is ANQGSEA. The CDR3 runs 15 residues. Trimming took 3 bases from V and 4 from J, leaving 13 bases between them. The CDR3 loop is CSVDATDSGANVLTF. CDR3 DNA sequence: TGCAGCGTTGACGCTACAGATTCAGGGGCCAACGTCCTGACTTTC.

The V call is TRBV29-1, the J call TRBJ2-7; D remains unclear. The CDR3 contains 15 residues. Germline V gene data show CDR1 as SQVTM and CDR2 as ANQGSEA. With 0 bases removed from V and 0 bases from J, the gap between germline ends came to 12 bases. Here the CDR3 reads CSVEDHDTDSYEQYF. The DNA of the CDR3 is TGCAGCGTTGAAGATCATGACACGGACTCCTACGAGCAGTACTTC.

This clonotype was observed a handful of times. The chain combines TRBV12-3 or TRBV12-4 with TRBJ1-1, with 10 nucleotides matching TRBD1. This CDR3 contains 15 residues. Germline trimming cut 5 bases from V and 3 bases from J; bases unmatched to any gene: 6. The CDR3: CASSPTGGVDTEAFF. The CDR3 DNA sequence: TGTGCCAGCAGTCCGACAGGGGGCGTAGACACTGAAGCTTTCTTT.

This clonotype was counted ten times or more. The DNA for the CDR3 is TGTGCCATCAGTGAAGGTCTGGACACTGAAGCTTTCTTT. Protein: CAISEGLDTEAFF. The genes are TRBV10-3 and TRBJ1-1, with D unresolved. V gave up 3 bases and J gave up 3 bases, with 8 bases separating them. The CDR3 has 13 residues. Germline loops: CDR1 ENHRY, CDR2 SYGVKD.

There are many counts of this clonotype. The chain employs TRBV7-2 and TRBJ2-5; no clear D. The V gene lost 0 bases and the J gene lost 9 bases, with 11 bases spanning the gap. The CDR3 loop spans 13 amino acids. Looked up from germline, CDR1 is SGHTA and CDR2 is FQGNSA. The CDR3 loop is CASSLAPGGAQYF. CDR3 nucleotide sequence: TGTGCCAGCAGCTTAGCTCCAGGTGGGGCCCAGTACTTC.

This clonotype has at least ten counts. The chain links TRBV10-3 to TRBJ1-1, with a tentative D call TRBD1 (6 bases). The germline V gene has CDR1 ENHRY and CDR2 SYGVKD. The CDR3 totals 13 residues. V dropped 5 bases and J dropped 5 bases, with 12 bases sitting between them. The CDR3 sequence is CAISSQGRTEAFF. In nucleotides, the CDR3 is TGTGCCATCAGTTCACAGGGCCGGACTGAAGCTTTCTTT.

This clonotype was seen a handful of times. In DNA form, the CDR3 reads TGCGCCAGCAGCTTCAACTTGGACAGGCCAGGGTACGAGCAGTACTTC. Amino acid sequence: CASSFNLDRPGYEQYF. J is TRBJ2-7 and V is TRBV5-1, with TRBD1 matching over 7 bases. The CDR3 sequence is 16 residues long. The V gene's germline CDR1 is SGHRS and CDR2 YFSETQ. V lost 2 bases to trimming and J lost 4 bases; unmatched junction nucleotides: 12. Filled out from reference TRBV5-1 and TRBJ2-7, the complete variable domain reads KAGVTQTPRYLIKTRGQQVTLSCSPISGHRSVSWYQQTPGQGLQFLFEYFSETQRNKGNFPGRFSGRQFSNSRSEMNVSTLELGDSALYLCASSFNLDRPGYEQYFGPGTRLTVT.

The CDR3 is CASSFLAGTGEQYF. CDR3 nucleotide sequence: TGTGCCAGCAGCTTCCTAGCGGGAACGGGCGAGCAGTACTTC. This sequence joins TRBV7-9 and TRBJ2-7, with 9 nucleotides matching TRBD2. This CDR3 has 14 amino acids. V dropped 3 bases and J dropped 6; count of bases not matched to a gene: 6. The germline CDR1 and CDR2 sequences are SEHNR and FQNEAQ (reference sequence).

The gene calls are TRBV29-1 and TRBJ2-7; D possibly corresponds to TRBD1 (5 bases). The CDR3 runs to 14 residues. Between the trimmed V and J ends, which lost 4 bases and 0 bases, there was a span of 13 bases. CDR1 is SQVTM and CDR2 is ANQGSEA in the germline V gene. The CDR3, as DNA: TGCAGCGTTGTAGGCGACAGCTTCTCCTACGAGCAGTACTTC. It yields the protein CSVVGDSFSYEQYF.

This chain links TRBV9 with TRBJ1-1, with a weak D call TRBD1 (5 bases). V dropped 0 bases and J dropped 3 bases, with 18 bases sitting between them. The germline V gene has CDR1 SGDLS and CDR2 YYNGEE. The CDR3 contains 17 residues. The CDR3 reads CASSVVLRQGRYTEAFF. Written as DNA, the CDR3 is TGTGCCAGCAGCGTAGTTTTGCGGCAGGGTAGGTACACTGAAGCTTTCTTT.

The gene calls are TRBV7-3 and TRBJ1-4, with TRBD1 identical over 8 bases. CDR3 length: 13 residues. The V gene end was trimmed by 6 bases and the J gene end by 9 bases; junction bases not matched to a gene: 6. The germline V gene has CDR1 SGHTA and CDR2 FQGTGA. Here the CDR3 reads CASRGTGQKKLFF. The CDR3 region has the DNA TGTGCCAGCAGGGGGACAGGCCAAAAAAAACTGTTTTTT.

This clonotype was seen ten or more times. This chain links TRBV7-2 with TRBJ2-7; the match to TRBD1 covers 7 bases. V was pared by 3 bases and J by 4 bases, with 3 bases of the junction left unmatched. CDR1 and CDR2 from the germline V gene are SGHTA and FQGNSA. The CDR3 totals 13 residues. As DNA, the CDR3 is TGTGCCAGCAGCTTCGGACAGGCTTACGAGCAGTACTTC. It yields the protein CASSFGQAYEQYF. The whole variable domain, filled in from reference TRBV7-2 and TRBJ2-7, reads GAGVSQSPSNKVTEKGKDVELRCDPISGHTALYWYRQSLGQGLEFLIYFQGNSAPDKSGLPSDRFSAERTGGSVSTLTIQRTQQEDSAVYLCASSFGQAYEQYFGPGTRLTVT.

The genes are TRBV9 and TRBJ2-6; 8 bases agree with TRBD2. CDR1 and CDR2 from the germline V gene are SGDLS and YYNGEE. This CDR3 spans 13 amino acids. V trimming: 2 bases; J trimming: 12 bases; junction bases outside the gene matches: 4. The chain's CDR3 is CASSVTGTSVLTF. The CDR3 DNA sequence: TGTGCCAGCAGCGTGACCGGGACTAGCGTCCTGACTTTC.

This clonotype was detected only once. This likely comes from a read error, as the CDR3 has no conserved phenylalanine or tryptophan at its end. The limits of the CDR3 on the DNA are not certain, so only TCRdb's listed CDR3 is given. The V call is TRBV24-1, the J call TRBJ1-2. In germline, CDR1 is KGHDR, CDR2 SFDVKD. The CDR3 is 8 amino acids long, termini counted. The CDR3 reads CATSDYGG.

The chain recombines TRBV10-2 with TRBJ1-5, with D possibly TRBD1 on 6 matching bases. With 9 bases removed from V and 2 bases from J, the gap between germline ends came to 14 bases. CDR3 length equals 14 residues. Germline CDR1 and CDR2: WSHSY and SAAADI. DNA of the CDR3: TGCGCCAGTGGTACCTCAGGGGGCAATCAGCCCCAGCATTTT. As protein: CASGTSGGNQPQHF.